These 8 T cell receptor beta chains share one sample of origin, sequenced in a study of blood T cell repertoires in COVID-19. Here immunoSEQ multiplex PCR was the method, and the copy in TCRdb shows in-frame clones only, minus some. Seen here are roughly 430,000 clones, 70% to 90% observed once, and the top ten hold roughly 2%. The sequenced material came from PBMCs or T cells enriched from blood (not recorded which). These receptors all come from a woman in her forties with acute COVID-19.

The chain joins TRBV5-5 to TRBJ1-6; TRBD1 agrees at 7 bases. CDR1 SGHKS and CDR2 YYEKEE come from the germline V gene (reference sequence). Germline trimming cut 0 bases from V and 3 bases from J; bases unmatched to any gene: 0. CDR3 length: 15 amino acids. CDR3 in amino acids: CASSLDRGYNSPLHF. DNA for the CDR3: TGTGCCAGCAGCTTGGACAGGGGCTATAATTCACCCCTCCACTTT.

The chain employs TRBV18 and TRBJ1-2, with 8 bases lining up with TRBD1. The V and J ends lost 5 bases and 4 bases, in that order; junction bases with no gene match: 12. The germline CDR1 and CDR2 sequences are KGHSH and LQKENI. The CDR3 is 16 amino acids. In DNA form, the CDR3 reads TGTGCCAGCTCAACCGGAGGACAGGGCTTTAGCTATGGCTACACCTTC. Translated, it gives CASSTGGQGFSYGYTF.

The rearrangement uses TRBV7-7 and TRBJ1-2, with 12 nucleotides matching TRBD1. This CDR3 has 16 amino acids. CDR1 and CDR2 from the germline V gene are SSHAT and FNYEAQ (reference sequence). The trim removed 3 bases at V and 4 bases at J, leaving 6 bases unmatched. This CDR3 is CASSFRGQGAAYGYTF. The CDR3, as DNA: TGTGCCAGCAGCTTTAGGGGACAGGGGGCCGCCTATGGCTACACCTTC.

The genes are TRBV7-9 and TRBJ2-5; the D is unclear. CDR3 length equals 15 residues. From germline, CDR1 is SEHNR and CDR2 FQNEAQ (reference sequence). The V end lost 4 bases, the J end lost 1 base, and 13 bases lay between the germline ends. CDR3 in amino acids: CASSSLSDIQETQYF. The CDR3 nucleotides are TGTGCCAGCAGCTCCCTCTCCGACATCCAAGAGACCCAGTACTTC.

V gene TRBV27 combines with J gene TRBJ1-6; possible D gene TRBD1, 6 bases. Per germline, CDR1 MNHEY and CDR2 SMNVEV (reference sequence). CDR3 length equals 14 residues. V lost 3 bases, J lost 10 bases, and 13 bases lay in between. The DNA for the CDR3 is TGTGCCAGCAGTTTTGGCACACAGGGATCACCCCTCCACTTT. Encoded protein: CASSFGTQGSPLHF.

The chain joins TRBV30 to TRBJ1-3, with unresolved D. Germline CDR1 GTSNPN, CDR2 SVGIG (reference sequence). This CDR3 comprises 12 residues. The germline V and J ends were trimmed by 4 bases and 3 bases, with 7 bases remaining between them. CDR3 in DNA: TGTGCCTGGACCTCGGGTGGAAACACCATATATTTT. Translating it yields CAWTSGGNTIYF.

The CDR3 bases are TGTGCCAGCAGCATGAGACTGACAGGGAGCGGCAATCAGCCCCAGCATTTT. Its protein product is CASSMRLTGSGNQPQHF. The rearrangement uses TRBV2 and TRBJ1-5; 7 bases are shared with TRBD1. Per germline, CDR1 SNHLY and CDR2 FYNNEI. V shed 6 bases and J 2 bases; nucleotides not matched to a gene: 13. This CDR3 has 17 amino acids. Supplemented by reference TRBV2 and TRBJ1-5, the full variable domain reads EPEVTQTPSHQVTQMGQEVILRCVPISNHLYFYWYRQILGQKVEFLVSFYNNEISEKSEIFDDQFSVERPDGSNFTLKIRSTKLEDSAMYFCASSMRLTGSGNQPQHFGDGTRLSIL.

V is TRBV19 and J is TRBJ1-4; 9 bases map to TRBD1. With V trimmed by 3 bases and J by 2 bases, 1 base remained unmatched. The CDR3 has 15 residues. Germline V CDR1 and CDR2: LNHDA, SQIVND (reference sequence). CDR3 region: CASSIGQGTNEKLFF. The CDR3 coding sequence is TGTGCCAGTAGTATCGGACAGGGGACTAATGAAAAACTGTTTTTT.